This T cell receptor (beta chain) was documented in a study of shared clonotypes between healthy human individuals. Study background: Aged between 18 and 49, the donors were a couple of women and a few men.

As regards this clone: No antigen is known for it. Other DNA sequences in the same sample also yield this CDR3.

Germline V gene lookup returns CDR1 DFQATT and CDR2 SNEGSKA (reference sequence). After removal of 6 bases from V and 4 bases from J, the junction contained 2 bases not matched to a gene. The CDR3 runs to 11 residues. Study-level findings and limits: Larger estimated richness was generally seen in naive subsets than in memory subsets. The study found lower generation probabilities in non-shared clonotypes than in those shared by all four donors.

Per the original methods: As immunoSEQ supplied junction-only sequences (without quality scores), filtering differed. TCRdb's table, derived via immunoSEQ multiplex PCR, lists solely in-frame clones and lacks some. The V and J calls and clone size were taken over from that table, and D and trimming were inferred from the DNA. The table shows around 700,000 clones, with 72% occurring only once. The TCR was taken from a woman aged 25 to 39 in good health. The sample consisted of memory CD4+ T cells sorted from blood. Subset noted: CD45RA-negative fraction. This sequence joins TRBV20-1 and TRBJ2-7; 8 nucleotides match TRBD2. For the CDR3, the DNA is TGCAGTGCATCGGGAGGGTACGAGCAGTACTTC. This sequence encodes CSASGGYEQYF.